This T cell receptor (beta chain) appears in the sequencing data of a study of OX40 agonist ivuxolimab in advanced cancers. Study details: The patients' treatment was ivuxolimab, an agonistic anti-OX40 (CD134) antibody. A diagnosis of hepatocellular carcinoma, melanoma, renal cell or head and neck cancer was present in dose-escalation patients. The study, taken as a whole, reports: Clonal expansion among partial responders at 0.1-3.0 mg/kg ranked near the lowest. The antigen specificity of the peripheral T cells (those that were expanded) was not determined.

Profiling relied on immunoSEQ multiplex PCR, and the TCRdb table lists in-frame clones only, not all of them. There are roughly 60,000 clones in the sample; around 88% occur only once, and about 2.6% lies in the top ten. With respect to this clone: Antigen unknown.

Here the sequenced sample was CD4+ or CD8+ T cells sorted from blood, taken in a trial of the OX40 agonist ivuxolimab. This receptor was obtained from an adult with an advanced solid tumor such as melanoma, head and neck, liver or kidney cancer.

CDR3 coding DNA: TGTGCCAGTAGTATGGGCGGCAACGCTGAAGCTTTCTTT. It translates to CASSMGGNAEAFF. The V call is TRBV19, the J call TRBJ1-1; D is uncertain. This CDR3 contains 13 residues. Germline V lookup: CDR1 LNHDA, CDR2 SQIVND (reference sequence). Trimming pared 3 bases from V and 6 bases from J, leaving 11 bases between.